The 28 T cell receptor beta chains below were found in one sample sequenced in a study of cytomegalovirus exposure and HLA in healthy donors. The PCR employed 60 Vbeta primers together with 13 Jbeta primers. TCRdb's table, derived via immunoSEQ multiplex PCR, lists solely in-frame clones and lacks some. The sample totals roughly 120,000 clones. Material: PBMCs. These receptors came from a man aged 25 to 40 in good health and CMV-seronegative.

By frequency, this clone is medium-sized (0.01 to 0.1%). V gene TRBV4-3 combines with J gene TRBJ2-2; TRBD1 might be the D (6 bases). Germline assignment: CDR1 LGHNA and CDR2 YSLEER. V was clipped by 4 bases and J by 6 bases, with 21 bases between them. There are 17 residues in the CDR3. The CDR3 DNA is TGCGCCAGCAGCCCAGGAACAGGGTTCGTCGAGGCCGGGGAGCTGTTTTTT. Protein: CASSPGTGFVEAGELFF.

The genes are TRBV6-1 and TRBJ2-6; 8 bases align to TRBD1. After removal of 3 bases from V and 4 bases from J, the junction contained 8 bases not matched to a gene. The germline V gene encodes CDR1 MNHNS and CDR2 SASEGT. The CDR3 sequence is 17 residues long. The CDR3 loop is CASSDGTGLLGANVLTF. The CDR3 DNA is TGTGCCAGCAGTGACGGGACAGGCTTGTTGGGGGCCAACGTCCTGACTTTC.

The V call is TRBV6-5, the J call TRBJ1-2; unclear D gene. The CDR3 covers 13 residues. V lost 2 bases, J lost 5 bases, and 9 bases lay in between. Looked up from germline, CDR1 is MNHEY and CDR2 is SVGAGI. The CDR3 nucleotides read TGTGCCAGCAGTTACGAGGGTCAGTATGGCTACACCTTC. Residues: CASSYEGQYGYTF.

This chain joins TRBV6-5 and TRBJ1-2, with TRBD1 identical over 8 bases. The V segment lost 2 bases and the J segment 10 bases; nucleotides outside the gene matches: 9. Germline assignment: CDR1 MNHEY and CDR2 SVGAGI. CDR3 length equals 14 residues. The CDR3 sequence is CASSYLDRDEDYTF. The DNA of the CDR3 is TGTGCCAGCAGTTACCTGGACAGGGACGAAGACTACACCTTC.

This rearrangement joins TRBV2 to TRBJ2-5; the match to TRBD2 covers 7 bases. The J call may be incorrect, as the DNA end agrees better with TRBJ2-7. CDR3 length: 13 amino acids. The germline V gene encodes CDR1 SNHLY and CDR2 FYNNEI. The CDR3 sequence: CASSLAETYEQYF. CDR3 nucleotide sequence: TGTGCCAGCAGTCTAGCGGAGACCTACGAGCAGTACTTC.

The DNA for the CDR3 is TGCAGTGCCGGGGGCTACACCTTC. It specifies CSAGGYTF. The V call is TRBV20-1, the J call TRBJ1-2, with D unclear. Germline V gives CDR1 DFQATT, CDR2 SNEGSKA (reference sequence). CDR3 length: 8 amino acids. Trimming took off 6 bases at V and 8 bases at J, with 4 bases between the two ends.

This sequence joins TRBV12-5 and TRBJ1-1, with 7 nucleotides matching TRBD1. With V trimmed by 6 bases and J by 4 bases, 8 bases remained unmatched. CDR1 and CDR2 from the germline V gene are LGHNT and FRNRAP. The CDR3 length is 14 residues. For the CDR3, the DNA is TGTGCTAGTGGGTCGGGACAGAAGAGCACTGAAGCTTTCTTT. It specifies CASGSGQKSTEAFF. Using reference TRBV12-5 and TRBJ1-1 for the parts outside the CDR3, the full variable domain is DARVTQTPRHKVTEMGQEVTMRCQPILGHNTVFWYRQTMMQGLELLAYFRNRAPLDDSGMPKDRFSAEMPDATLATLKIQPSEPRDSAVYFCASGSGQKSTEAFFGQGTRLTVV.

CDR3 region: CASSLRQGNYGYTF. Here the CDR3 DNA reads TGTGCCAGCAGTCTGCGTCAGGGGAACTATGGCTACACCTTC. The gene calls are TRBV6-5 and TRBJ1-2; TRBD1 is a possible D gene (6 bases). Per germline, CDR1 MNHEY and CDR2 SVGAGI. The CDR3 spans 14 residues. V lost 5 bases and J lost 2, with 12 bases in between.

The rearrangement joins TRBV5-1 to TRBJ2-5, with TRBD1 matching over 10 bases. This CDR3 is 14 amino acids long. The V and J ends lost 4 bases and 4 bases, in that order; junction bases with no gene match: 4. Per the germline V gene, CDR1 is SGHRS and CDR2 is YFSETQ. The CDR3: CASSPGTGAETQYF. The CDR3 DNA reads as TGCGCCAGCAGCCCGGGGACAGGGGCAGAGACCCAGTACTTC. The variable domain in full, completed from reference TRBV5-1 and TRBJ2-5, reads KAGVTQTPRYLIKTRGQQVTLSCSPISGHRSVSWYQQTPGQGLQFLFEYFSETQRNKGNFPGRFSGRQFSNSRSEMNVSTLELGDSALYLCASSPGTGAETQYFGPGTRLLVL.

In DNA, the CDR3 is TGTGCCAGCAGCAGCGCCCCGGGGGGGCGGCCCTCCGGGGAGCTGTTTTTT. Its translation: CASSSAPGGRPSGELFF. The V and J genes are TRBV11-2 and TRBJ2-2, with 8 bases fitting TRBD2. This CDR3 has 17 residues. The trim removed 5 bases at V and 6 bases at J, leaving 14 bases unmatched. CDR1 and CDR2 from the germline V gene are SGHAT and FQNNGV.

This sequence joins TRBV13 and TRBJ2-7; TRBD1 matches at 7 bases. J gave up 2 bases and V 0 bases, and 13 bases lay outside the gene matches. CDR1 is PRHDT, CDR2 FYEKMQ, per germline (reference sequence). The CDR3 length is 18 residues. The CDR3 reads CASSLGSITGTAAYEQYF. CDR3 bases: TGTGCCAGCAGCTTAGGCTCAATAACTGGGACAGCGGCCTACGAGCAGTACTTC.

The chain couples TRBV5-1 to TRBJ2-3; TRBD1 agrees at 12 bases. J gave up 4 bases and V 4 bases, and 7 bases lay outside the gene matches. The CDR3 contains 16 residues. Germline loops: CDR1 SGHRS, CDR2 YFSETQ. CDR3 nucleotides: TGCGCCAGCAGCGCCGGGACAGGGGGCGATGCAGATACGCAGTATTTT. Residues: CASSAGTGGDADTQYF.

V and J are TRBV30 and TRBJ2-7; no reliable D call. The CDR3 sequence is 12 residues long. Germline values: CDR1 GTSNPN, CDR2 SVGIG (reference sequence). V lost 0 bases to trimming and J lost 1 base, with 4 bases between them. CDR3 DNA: TGTGCCTGGAGTGTCTCTTCCTACGAGCAGTACTTC. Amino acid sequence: CAWSVSSYEQYF.

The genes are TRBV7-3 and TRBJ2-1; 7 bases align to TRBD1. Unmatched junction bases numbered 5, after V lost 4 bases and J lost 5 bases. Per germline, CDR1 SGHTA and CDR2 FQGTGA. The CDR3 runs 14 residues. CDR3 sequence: CASSSQGLNNEQFF. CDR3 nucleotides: TGTGCCAGCAGCTCACAGGGGTTGAACAATGAGCAGTTCTTC.

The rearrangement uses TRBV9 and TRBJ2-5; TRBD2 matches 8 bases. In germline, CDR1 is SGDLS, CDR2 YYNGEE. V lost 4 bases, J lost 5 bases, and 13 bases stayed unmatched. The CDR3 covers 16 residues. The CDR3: CASSSPHRGGQETQYF. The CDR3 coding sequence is TGTGCCAGCAGCTCTCCCCATCGGGGGGGGCAGGAGACCCAGTACTTC.

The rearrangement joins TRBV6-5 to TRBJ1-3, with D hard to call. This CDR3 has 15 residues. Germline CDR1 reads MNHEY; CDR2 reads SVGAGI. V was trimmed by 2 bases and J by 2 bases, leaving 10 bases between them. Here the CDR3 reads CASSYAGSAGNTIYF. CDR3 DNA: TGTGCCAGCAGTTACGCGGGGAGCGCTGGAAACACCATATATTTT.

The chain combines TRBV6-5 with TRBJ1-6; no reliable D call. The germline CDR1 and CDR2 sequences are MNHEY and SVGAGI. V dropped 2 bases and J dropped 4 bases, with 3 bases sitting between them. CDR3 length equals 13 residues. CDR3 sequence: CASSYRYNSPLHF. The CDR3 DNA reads TGTGCCAGCAGTTACCGGTATAATTCACCCCTCCACTTT.

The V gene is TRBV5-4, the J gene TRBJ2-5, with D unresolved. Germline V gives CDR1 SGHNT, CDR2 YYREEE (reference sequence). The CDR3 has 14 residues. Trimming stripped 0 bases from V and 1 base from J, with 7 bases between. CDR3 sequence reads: CASSLAGSQETQYF. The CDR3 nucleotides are TGTGCCAGCAGCTTGGCAGGTAGCCAAGAGACCCAGTACTTC.

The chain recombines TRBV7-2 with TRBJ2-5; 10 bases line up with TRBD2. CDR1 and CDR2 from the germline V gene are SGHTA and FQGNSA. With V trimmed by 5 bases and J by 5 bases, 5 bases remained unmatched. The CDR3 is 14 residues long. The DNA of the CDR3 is TGTGCCAGCAGCCCGGGACTAGCGATGGAGACCCAGTACTTC. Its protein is CASSPGLAMETQYF.

CDR3 sequence reads: CASRPTGGKGGYTF. The CDR3 DNA is TGTGCCAGCAGACCAACAGGGGGGAAAGGGGGCTACACCTTC. V is TRBV27 and J is TRBJ1-2; 8 bases map to TRBD1. The CDR3 totals 14 residues. The trim removed 6 bases at V and 8 bases at J, leaving 11 bases unmatched. Germline V gene sequence: CDR1 MNHEY, CDR2 SMNVEV (reference sequence).

The CDR3 DNA sequence: TGTGCCAGCAGCGATGACAGGGCGAGCTCCTACGAGCAGTACTTC. It yields the protein CASSDDRASSYEQYF. The V call is TRBV5-4, the J call TRBJ2-5; the match to TRBD1 covers 7 bases. Gene TRBJ2-7 matches the end of the DNA better, so the J call may be wrong. This CDR3 has 15 amino acids. Germline CDR1 is SGHNT and CDR2 is YYREEE (reference sequence).

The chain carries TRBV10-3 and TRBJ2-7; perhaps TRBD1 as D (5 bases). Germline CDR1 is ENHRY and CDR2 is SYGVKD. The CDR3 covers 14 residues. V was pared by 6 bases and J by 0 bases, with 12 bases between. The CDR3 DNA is TGTGCCATCAGACAGGCACCAACCTCCTACGAGCAGTACTTC. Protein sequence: CAIRQAPTSYEQYF.

CDR3 in DNA: TGTGCCAGCAGCGGACAGGGGGTAAGCAATCAGCCCCAGCATTTT. As protein: CASSGQGVSNQPQHF. This chain uses TRBV5-5 with TRBJ1-5; 10 positions agree with TRBD1. The CDR3 totals 15 residues. The V segment lost 4 bases and the J segment 1 base; nucleotides outside the gene matches: 2. CDR1 and CDR2 from the germline V gene are SGHKS and YYEKEE (reference sequence).

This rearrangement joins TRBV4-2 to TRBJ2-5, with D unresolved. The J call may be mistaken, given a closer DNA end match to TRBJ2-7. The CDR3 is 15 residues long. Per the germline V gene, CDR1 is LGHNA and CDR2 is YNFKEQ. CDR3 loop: CASSHAEAARYEQYF. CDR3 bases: TGTGCCAGCAGCCACGCTGAGGCAGCTCGATACGAGCAGTACTTC.

CDR3 coding DNA: TGCGCCAGCAGCCCCTTTGCCGCGCAACTACACTATGGCTACACCTTC. This sequence encodes CASSPFAAQLHYGYTF. J is TRBJ1-2 and V is TRBV4-1; D call uncertain. The CDR3 is 16 amino acids. Trimming cost V 4 bases and J 3 bases, with 18 bases left between them. Germline V gene lookup returns CDR1 MGHRA and CDR2 YSYEKL.

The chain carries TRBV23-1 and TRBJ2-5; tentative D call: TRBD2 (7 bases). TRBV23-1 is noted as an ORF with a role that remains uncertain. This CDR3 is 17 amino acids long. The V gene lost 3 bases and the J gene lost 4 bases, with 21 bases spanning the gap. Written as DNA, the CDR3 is TGCGCCAGCAGTCAGGCCGGAGGGACACCGGGAGGAGAGACCCAGTACTTC. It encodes CASSQAGGTPGGETQYF.

CDR3 protein: CASSQDRKRGGPRGELFF. CDR3 bases: TGCGCCAGCAGCCAAGATCGGAAGCGGGGGGGTCCTAGGGGGGAGCTGTTTTTT. V usage is TRBV4-1 and J usage is TRBJ2-2; TRBD2 agrees at 10 bases. Germline values: CDR1 MGHRA, CDR2 YSYEKL. With V trimmed by 0 bases and J by 8 bases, 12 bases remained unmatched. The CDR3 is 18 amino acids.

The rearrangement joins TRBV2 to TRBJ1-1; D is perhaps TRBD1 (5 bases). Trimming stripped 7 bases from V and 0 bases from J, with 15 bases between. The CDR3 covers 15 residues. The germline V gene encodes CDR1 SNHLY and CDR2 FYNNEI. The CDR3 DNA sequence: TGTGCCAGCAATCCCCAGGGAAAGCTGAACACTGAAGCTTTCTTT. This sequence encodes CASNPQGKLNTEAFF.